These 24 T cell receptor beta chains share one sample of origin, sequenced in a study of identical twins. TCRdb independently ran MiXCR on the 5' RACE reads; one entry per CDR3 protein. The profile covers 410,000 or so distinct CDR3 sequences, with less than 20% appearing a single time and 12% taken by the ten largest. Sequencing was carried out using naive T cells sorted from blood. The receptor source for this set is a man aged 45-65 years in good health.

The chain combines TRBV29-1 with TRBJ1-4; TRBD1 matches at 7 bases. V gave up 7 bases and J gave up 2 bases; unmatched junction bases: 7. The CDR3 runs to 14 residues. CDR1 is SQVTM and CDR2 is ANQGSEA in the germline V gene. The CDR3 DNA reads as TGCAGCGCGAGCACAGGGGCTACTAATGAAAAACTGTTTTTT. Its translation is CSASTGATNEKLFF.

The V and J genes are TRBV6-2 or TRBV6-3 and TRBJ1-2; tentative D call: TRBD1 (5 bases). Germline V gene lookup returns CDR1 MNHEY and CDR2 SVGEGT. The CDR3 totals 15 residues. V was pared by 0 bases and J by 4 bases, with 12 bases between. DNA of the CDR3: TGTGCCAGCAGTTACTCTGCAGGGACGGGCTATGGCTACACCTTC. Translated, it gives CASSYSAGTGYGYTF.

This clonotype was seen more than once but under ten times. The chain is built from TRBV4-2 and TRBJ1-4; tentatively, D is TRBD1 (5 bases). The CDR3 totals 15 residues. Trimming removed 1 base from V and 5 bases from J, with 11 bases in between. Per the germline V gene, CDR1 is LGHNA and CDR2 is YNFKEQ. CDR3 coding DNA: TGTGCCAGCAGCCAAGGGGCCAGGGAAAATGAAAAACTGTTTTTT. Residues: CASSQGARENEKLFF.

The chain combines TRBV20-1 with TRBJ2-7; D not resolved. CDR3 size: 15 residues. V was trimmed by 6 bases and J by 8 bases, leaving 26 bases between them. Germline V gives CDR1 DFQATT, CDR2 SNEGSKA (reference sequence). The CDR3 nucleotides read TGCAGTGCGCACCCTAGGTCAGGCTACTCTACGCAGCAGTACTTC. Protein sequence: CSAHPRSGYSTQQYF.

This clonotype appeared a few times. This chain connects TRBV28 to TRBJ2-1, with 12 positions matching TRBD2. Losses at the gene ends were 3 bases for V and 9 bases for J; bases not matched to a gene: 6. CDR1 MDHEN and CDR2 SYDVKM come from the germline V gene. This CDR3 is 15 amino acids long. CDR3 nucleotide sequence: TGTGCCAGCAGTTTGGGGCTAGCGGGGGGGCTTGAGCAGTTCTTC. It encodes CASSLGLAGGLEQFF. The full variable domain, its missing parts supplied by reference TRBV28 and TRBJ2-1, is DVKVTQSSRYLVKRTGEKVFLECVQDMDHENMFWYRQDPGLGLRLIYFSYDVKMKEKGDIPEGYSVSREKKERFSLILESASTNQTSMYLCASSLGLAGGLEQFFGPGTRLTVL.

This CDR3 is CAISEAGGSGNEQFF. CDR3 DNA sequence: TGTGCCATCAGTGAGGCGGGAGGATCGGGGAATGAGCAGTTCTTC. The V call is TRBV10-3, the J call TRBJ2-1; 8 bases match TRBD2. The germline gives CDR1 ENHRY, CDR2 SYGVKD. CDR3 length: 15 amino acids. The V and J ends lost 2 bases and 7 bases, in that order; junction bases with no gene match: 7.

In the case of this clonotype: A much larger clone differs by one base, so this may be a read error. The rearrangement joins TRBV6-2 or TRBV6-3 to TRBJ2-5; 14 bases agree with TRBD2. CDR1 MNHEY and CDR2 SVGEGT come from the germline V gene. The CDR3 is 21 residues long. Losses at the gene ends were 0 bases for V and 4 bases for J; bases not matched to a gene: 16. In DNA, the CDR3 is TGTGCCAGCAGTTACTCCTTCTACGAAGGGACTAGCGGGGGTCCGTCAGAGACCCAGTACTTC. Translation gives CASSYSFYEGTSGGPSETQYF.

This clonotype was recorded a few times. The CDR3 region has the DNA TGCGCCAGCAGCGAGGCGGGGGTGCCCACAGATACGCAGTATTTT. It is translated as CASSEAGVPTDTQYF. The chain joins TRBV5-1 to TRBJ2-3, with 7 bases matching TRBD2. The CDR3 covers 15 residues. Trimming at V came to 4 bases and at J to 2 bases, leaving 7 bases not matched to a gene. Per germline, CDR1 SGHRS and CDR2 YFSETQ.

This clonotype was recorded at least ten times. V usage is TRBV29-1 and J usage is TRBJ1-5; D is unclear. Per the germline V gene, CDR1 is SQVTM and CDR2 is ANQGSEA. The CDR3 has 12 amino acids. V lost 4 bases and J lost 5, with 9 bases in between. This CDR3 reads CSVAQSDQPQHF. The CDR3 DNA follows: TGCAGCGTTGCCCAGTCGGATCAGCCCCAGCATTTT.

V is TRBV5-5 and J is TRBJ1-1; 7 bases fit TRBD1. CDR3 length: 14 residues. J gave up 2 bases and V 4 bases, and 5 bases lay outside the gene matches. CDR1 and CDR2 (germline): SGHKS, YYEKEE (reference sequence). In DNA form, the CDR3 reads TGTGCCAGCAGCAACCACAGGGGCAACACTGAAGCTTTCTTT. This gives the protein CASSNHRGNTEAFF.

In this sample, this clonotype turned up many times. The chain employs TRBV5-1 and TRBJ2-5; D is uncertain. V lost 0 bases to trimming and J lost 4 bases, with 7 bases between them. Germline loops: CDR1 SGHRS, CDR2 YFSETQ. The CDR3 consists of 13 residues. The CDR3 bases are TGCGCCAGCAGCTTGGGGCCCCGAGAGACCCAGTACTTC. Its translation is CASSLGPRETQYF.

In its sample, this clonotype was seen many times. This chain joins TRBV5-1 and TRBJ2-3; 12 bases match TRBD2. After removal of 7 bases from V and 4 bases from J, the junction contained 7 bases not matched to a gene. The CDR3 extends over 15 amino acids. Per the germline V gene, CDR1 is SGHRS and CDR2 is YFSETQ. CDR3: CASVRLAGVADTQYF. CDR3 nucleotides: TGCGCCAGCGTCCGACTAGCGGGAGTGGCAGATACGCAGTATTTT.

The chain couples TRBV5-1 to TRBJ2-7, with 8 bases that match TRBD1. Per germline, CDR1 SGHRS and CDR2 YFSETQ. Unmatched junction bases numbered 3, after V lost 4 bases and J lost 6 bases. CDR3 length: 12 residues. This CDR3 is CASSEDRVEQYF. The DNA of the CDR3 is TGCGCCAGCAGCGAGGACAGGGTCGAGCAGTACTTC. Full variable domain (remainder filled in from reference TRBV5-1 and TRBJ2-7): KAGVTQTPRYLIKTRGQQVTLSCSPISGHRSVSWYQQTPGQGLQFLFEYFSETQRNKGNFPGRFSGRQFSNSRSEMNVSTLELGDSALYLCASSEDRVEQYFGPGTRLTVT.

This clonotype appeared many times. This rearrangement joins TRBV5-1 to TRBJ1-6; no definite D call. There are 13 residues in the CDR3. V gave up 2 bases and J gave up 5 bases, with 5 bases separating them. Germline loops: CDR1 SGHRS, CDR2 YFSETQ. CDR3 sequence (DNA): TGCGCCAGCAGCTTTTCACATAATTCACCCCTCCACTTT. It yields the protein CASSFSHNSPLHF.

In this sample, this clonotype turned up many times. This sequence joins TRBV7-8 and TRBJ2-7, with D possibly matching TRBD2 (5 bases). This CDR3 is 16 amino acids long. CDR1 and CDR2 from the germline V gene are SGHVS and FQNEAQ. The ends were cut back, 4 bases at V and 5 bases at J, with 21 bases in the middle. The CDR3 sequence: CASSYNPGVAAHEQYF. The CDR3, as DNA: TGTGCCAGCAGCTATAACCCCGGGGTAGCCGCCCACGAGCAGTACTTC.

This clonotype was recorded many times. The CDR3 sequence: CASSQLTGELFF. The CDR3 nucleotides are TGTGCCAGCAGCCAACTTACCGGGGAGCTGTTTTTT. The gene calls are TRBV3-1 and TRBJ2-2, with D unclear. Germline-derived CDR1 and CDR2 are LGHDT and YNNKEL (reference sequence). V lost 2 bases to trimming and J lost 5 bases, with 3 bases between them. This CDR3 comprises 12 residues.

This clonotype was picked up a small number of times. The rearrangement links TRBV24-1 to TRBJ2-2; D gene ambiguous. Trimming shortened V by 7 bases and J by 0 bases, and 8 bases separated the two germline ends. The CDR3 is 14 residues long. Germline V CDR1 and CDR2: KGHDR, SFDVKD. The CDR3, as DNA: TGTGCCACCAGCCAGGACGCGAACACCGGGGAGCTGTTTTTT. Translation gives CATSQDANTGELFF.

The V and J genes are TRBV10-3 and TRBJ2-7; D is ambiguous. Trimming removed 0 bases from V and 8 bases from J, with 17 bases in between. The germline V gene encodes CDR1 ENHRY and CDR2 SYGVKD. This CDR3 region has 15 residues. In nucleotides, the CDR3 is TGTGCCATCAGTGAGTCCGGTGACTCACCAACCCAGCAGTACTTC. It specifies CAISESGDSPTQQYF.

The rearrangement joins TRBV5-1 to TRBJ2-2, with 7 bases that match TRBD1. Germline V lookup: CDR1 SGHRS, CDR2 YFSETQ. CDR3 length: 16 residues. V was pared by 0 bases and J by 6 bases, with 8 bases of the junction left unmatched. CDR3 nucleotides: TGCGCCAGCAGCTTGGGGGGACAGTCTGTCGCCGGGGAGCTGTTTTTT. This sequence encodes CASSLGGQSVAGELFF.

This clonotype was counted between two and nine times. The rearrangement links TRBV5-1 to TRBJ2-2; 13 positions agree with TRBD2. The trim removed 4 bases at V and 6 bases at J, leaving 9 bases unmatched. Germline V gene data show CDR1 as SGHRS and CDR2 as YFSETQ. This CDR3 is built from 17 residues. CDR3 protein: CASSTGGLAGLSGELFF. The CDR3 DNA is TGCGCCAGCAGCACCGGGGGACTAGCGGGGCTTTCCGGGGAGCTGTTTTTT.

The V gene is TRBV27, the J gene TRBJ2-3; 15 bases are a match to TRBD2. The CDR3 extends over 16 amino acids. Germline loops: CDR1 MNHEY, CDR2 SMNVEV (reference sequence). The J segment lost 4 bases and the V segment lost 9 bases, leaving 8 bases of the junction unmatched. This chain's CDR3 is CASAGLAGGPPDTQYF. The DNA of the CDR3 is TGTGCCAGTGCTGGACTAGCGGGAGGGCCACCAGATACGCAGTATTTT.

V usage is TRBV3-1 and J usage is TRBJ2-7; the match to TRBD2 covers 8 bases. Germline CDR1 is LGHDT and CDR2 is YNNKEL (reference sequence). The CDR3 runs 14 residues. Unmatched junction bases numbered 3, after V lost 1 base and J lost 4 bases. The CDR3 here is CASSQGVAGYEQYF. Written as DNA, the CDR3 is TGTGCCAGCAGCCAAGGGGTAGCGGGATACGAGCAGTACTTC.

This chain links TRBV20-1 with TRBJ2-2, with TRBD1 matching 7 bases. Germline CDR1 reads DFQATT; CDR2 reads SNEGSKA (reference sequence). This CDR3 is 17 amino acids long. The V segment lost 6 bases and the J segment 0 bases; nucleotides outside the gene matches: 13. This chain's CDR3 is CSARKQVGTANTGELFF. The CDR3 nucleotides read TGCAGTGCCCGCAAACAAGTGGGGACAGCGAACACCGGGGAGCTGTTTTTT.

This clonotype was seen once. The chain combines TRBV5-1 with TRBJ2-3; D is perhaps TRBD1 (6 bases). V lost 4 bases and J 4 bases, leaving 13 bases between the germline ends. The CDR3 is 14 residues long. Germline lookup yields CDR1 SGHRS and CDR2 YFSETQ. The DNA of the CDR3 is TGCGCCAGCAGCCCCGACAGGCAAGCAGATACGCAGTATTTT. It is translated as CASSPDRQADTQYF.